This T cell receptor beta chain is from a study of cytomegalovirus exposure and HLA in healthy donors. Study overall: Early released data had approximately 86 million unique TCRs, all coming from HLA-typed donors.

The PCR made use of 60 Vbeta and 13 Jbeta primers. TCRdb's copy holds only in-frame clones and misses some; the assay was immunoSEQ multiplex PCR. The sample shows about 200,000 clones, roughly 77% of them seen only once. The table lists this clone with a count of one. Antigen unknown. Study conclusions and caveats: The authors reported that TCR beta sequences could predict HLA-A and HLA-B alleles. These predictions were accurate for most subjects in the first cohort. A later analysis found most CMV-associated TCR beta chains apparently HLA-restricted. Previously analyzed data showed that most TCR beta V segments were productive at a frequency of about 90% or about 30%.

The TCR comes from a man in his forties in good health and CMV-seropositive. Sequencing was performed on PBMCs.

CDR3 protein: CASSSPLAGPEQFF. In DNA form, the CDR3 reads TGTGCCAGCAGCTCCCCCCTCGCGGGTCCTGAGCAGTTCTTC. The chain combines TRBV7-9 with TRBJ2-1; a possible D gene is TRBD2 (5 bases). V was shortened by 4 bases and J by 9 bases, with 16 bases between the two germline ends. Germline values: CDR1 SEHNR, CDR2 FQNEAQ (reference sequence). The CDR3 totals 14 residues. The variable domain in full, completed from reference TRBV7-9 and TRBJ2-1, reads DTGVSQNPRHKITKRGQNVTFRCDPISEHNRLYWYRQTLGQGPEFLTYFQNEAQLEKSRLLSDRFSAERPKGSFSTLEIQRTEQGDSAMYLCASSSPLAGPEQFFGPGTRLTVL.